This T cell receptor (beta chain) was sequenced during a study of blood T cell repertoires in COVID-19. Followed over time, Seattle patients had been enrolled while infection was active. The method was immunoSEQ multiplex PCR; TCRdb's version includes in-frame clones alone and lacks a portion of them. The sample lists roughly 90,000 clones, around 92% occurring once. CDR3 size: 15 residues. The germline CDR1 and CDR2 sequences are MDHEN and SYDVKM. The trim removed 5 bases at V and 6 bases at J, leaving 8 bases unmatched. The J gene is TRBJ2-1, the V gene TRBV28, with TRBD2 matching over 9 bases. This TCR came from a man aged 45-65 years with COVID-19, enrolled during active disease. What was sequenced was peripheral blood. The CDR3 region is CASSLAGGQFNEQFF. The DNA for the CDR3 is TGTGCCAGCAGTCTCGCGGGGGGGCAGTTCAATGAGCAGTTCTTC.